One TCR beta chain is described in this entry. This sample was taken from a study of human T cells and chemical hapten exposure. Each CDR3 protein gets one entry after TCRdb re-called the RACE reads with MiXCR. Of approximately 260,000 distinct CDR3 sequences listed, approximately 8.6% were seen once; the top ten hold approximately 2.2%. Time point indicated: pre-sensitization, week 0. Described treatment: therapeutic diphenylcyclopropenone sensitization with weekly scalp DPC. V dropped 6 bases and J dropped 5 bases, with 13 bases sitting between them. This CDR3 is 12 amino acids long. CDR1 and CDR2 from the germline V gene are SQVTM and ANQGSEA.

V and J are TRBV29-1 and TRBJ1-2; possible D gene TRBD1, 5 bases. This material consisted of whole blood, taken in connection with sensitization to the hapten diphenylcyclopropenone (DPC). This receptor was taken from a woman aged 40-49 years with alopecia areata. Some clones in this sample may be carry-over from other donors' samples. DNA of the CDR3: TGCAGCGTGAGCGGGACGGAATATGGCTACACCTTC. Its protein is CSVSGTEYGYTF. The entire variable domain, with the rest obtained from reference TRBV29-1 and TRBJ1-2, is as follows: SAVISQKPSRDICQRGTSLTIQCQVDSQVTMMFWYRQQPGQSLTLIATANQGSEATYESGFVIDKFPISRPNLTFSTLTVSNMSPEDSSIYLCSVSGTEYGYTFGSGTRLTVV.